Listed below are T cell receptor beta chains from one sample, sequenced in a study of blood T cell repertoires in COVID-19. The protocol was immunoSEQ multiplex PCR, while the TCRdb copy is restricted to in-frame clones and leaves out a portion. The data show under 85,000 clones, around 74% seen once. The sample comprised peripheral blood. These TCRs come from a human donor in a cohort sampled during active COVID-19. Each CDR3 is given with its conserved first and last residue. Each record gives: V gene, D gene, J gene, clone size, CDR3 DNA, CDR3 protein. A D gene is named only where the DNA matches it firmly. Only part of the rows carry a size: once, few, many, or a class if the clone is expanded.

>TRBV4-3|-|TRBJ1-2|once
TGCGCCAGCAGCCAAGTCCCTCAGGGGAACTATGGCTACACCTTC
CASSQVPQGNYGYTF
>TRBV5-6|TRBD2|TRBJ2-5|-
TGTGCCAGCAGCTTGGAGGGACTAGTTAAAGAGACCCAGTACTTC
CASSLEGLVKETQYF
>TRBV4-3|-|TRBJ2-7|-
TGCGCCAGCAGCCGCGAGGGACCGGGACTGTCACCCTACGAGCAGTACTTC
CASSREGPGLSPYEQYF
>TRBV7-2|TRBD2|TRBJ2-7|-
TGTGCCAGCAGAAGCGGGGTAAAGGGATGGTCCGACGAGCAGTACTTC
CASRSGVKGWSDEQYF
>TRBV7-9|-|TRBJ1-2|few
TGTGCCAGCAGCTTAATGACAGCCACATCAAACTATGGCTACACCTTC
CASSLMTATSNYGYTF
>TRBV3-1/TRBV3-2|TRBD1|TRBJ1-4|-
TGTGCCAGCAGCCATCTCCCGGGACAGGGACCTGAAAAACTGTTTTTT
CASSHLPGQGPEKLFF
>TRBV4-2|-|TRBJ2-7|-
TGTGCCAGCAGCCAACCAACCGGGGCCGAGGGGGGAGGGAGATATGGGAGGGGGATCTACGAGCAGTACTTC
CASSQPTGAEGGGRYGRGIYEQYF
>TRBV18|-|TRBJ1-5|once
TGTGCCAGCTCACAAATAGGGAAGGGGAGCAATCAGCCCCAGCATTTT
CASSQIGKGSNQPQHF
>TRBV5-8|TRBD1|TRBJ2-2|few
TGTGCCAGCAGCTTAGGGACAGCGAACACCGGGGAGCTGTTTTTT
CASSLGTANTGELFF
>TRBV4-3|-|TRBJ1-2|-
TGCGCCAGCAGCCACGGAGTTCTAGTTCGTGGCTACACCTTC
CASSHGVLVRGYTF
>TRBV10-3|TRBD2|TRBJ2-3|-
TGTGCCACCGGGACTAGCGGGGGGGTAACTAGCACAGATACGCAGTATTTT
CATGTSGGVTSTDTQYF
>TRBV28|-|TRBJ1-5|-
TGTGCCAGCAGCCTACAGGGAAGGGGCCAGCCCCAGCATTTT
CASSLQGRGQPQHF
>TRBV6-5|TRBD2|TRBJ2-7|-
TGTGCCAGCAGGACTAGCGGGGGGGACTACGAGCAGTACTTC
CASRTSGGDYEQYF
>TRBV2|-|TRBJ1-2|few
TGTGCCAGCAGCCCTATTCACGGGGCGGGGACTGAAGGGTATGGCTACACCTTC
CASSPIHGAGTEGYGYTF
>TRBV2|-|TRBJ1-3|once
TGTGCCAGCAGTGCGCAGGGCTCTGGAAACACCATATATTTT
CASSAQGSGNTIYF
>TRBV27|TRBD2|TRBJ2-2|-
TGTGCCAGCAGTTTATCGCTGGCGGGGGGGCCCTGGGAGCTGTTTTTT
CASSLSLAGGPWELFF
>TRBV7-6|-|TRBJ1-1|once
TGTGCCAGCAGCTTACTCCCAACAGGGATCACTGAAGCTTTCTTT
CASSLLPTGITEAFF
>TRBV5-1|-|TRBJ2-7|few
TGCGCCAGCAGCTTGACTTCGTCGAGTAGCGGCACCTCCTACGAGCAGTACTTC
CASSLTSSSSGTSYEQYF
>TRBV30|TRBD2|TRBJ2-1|-
TGTGCCTGGAGTCCCCGCGGGGGGAGCTCCTACAATGAGCAGTTCTTC
CAWSPRGGSSYNEQFF
>TRBV4-1|-|TRBJ2-3|-
TGCGCCAGCAGCCAAGATGGCGGGGGCACAGATACGCAGTATTTT
CASSQDGGGTDTQYF
>TRBV6-2/TRBV6-3|-|TRBJ1-2|-
TGTGCCAGCAGTCGGGACAATGGCTATGGCTACACCTTC
CASSRDNGYGYTF
>TRBV9|-|TRBJ1-4|-
TGTGCCAGCAGCGCTCAGGGCTTTGCAACTAATGAAAAACTGTTTTTT
CASSAQGFATNEKLFF
>TRBV5-1|-|TRBJ1-5|-
TGCGCCAGCAGCTACTTGACAGGCCCCAATCAGCCCCAGCATTTT
CASSYLTGPNQPQHF
>TRBV18|-|TRBJ1-5|-
TGTGCCAGCTCACCAACACCGCCGACAGACAATCAGCCCCAGCATTTT
CASSPTPPTDNQPQHF
>TRBV10-2|-|TRBJ1-1|-
TGCGCCAGCGGCGGGAGGCGGGCAGGCACTGAAGCTTTCTTT
CASGGRRAGTEAFF
>TRBV27|-|TRBJ2-7|-
TGTGCCAGCAGTTTTTCGGGGGAAGTCTACGAGCAGTACTTC
CASSFSGEVYEQYF
>TRBV29-1|TRBD2|TRBJ2-1|-
TGCAGCATTTTGACTAGCGGGGGAAATGAGCAGTTCTTC
CSILTSGGNEQFF
>TRBV9|-|TRBJ2-5|-
TGTGCCAGCAGCGTAGGTGTGGGGCCCCAAGAGACCCAGTACTTC
CASSVGVGPQETQYF
>TRBV5-1|-|TRBJ1-2|once
TGCGCCAGCAGCTTGGGCCCCCCGAGGTATGGCTACACCTTC
CASSLGPPRYGYTF
>TRBV6-2/TRBV6-3|TRBD2|TRBJ2-1|-
TGTGCCAGCAGCCTCAGCGGGGGCCAGTACAATGAGCAGTTCTTC
CASSLSGGQYNEQFF
>TRBV7-8|-|TRBJ1-3|-
TGTGCCAGCAGCTTACTCCAGACACTGACGATCTCTGGAAACACCATATATTTT
CASSLLQTLTISGNTIYF
>TRBV6-2/TRBV6-3|TRBD1|TRBJ1-5|-
TGTGCCAGCAGTCCGGGACAGGGCAATCAGCCCCAGCATTTT
CASSPGQGNQPQHF
>TRBV6-4|TRBD2|TRBJ2-1|-
TGTGCCAGCAGTGACTCGGTCAGCGGGGGCTATGAGCAGTTCTTC
CASSDSVSGGYEQFF
>TRBV4-1|TRBD2|TRBJ2-4|few
TGCGCCAGCAGCCAAGAACACGAAGGGGCTAGCGGGCAAAACATTCAGTACTTC
CASSQEHEGASGQNIQYF
>TRBV21-1|-|TRBJ2-7|-
TGTGCCAGCAGCAAAATCGGCCAGGGGGTTAGGGACGAGCAGTACTTC
CASSKIGQGVRDEQYF